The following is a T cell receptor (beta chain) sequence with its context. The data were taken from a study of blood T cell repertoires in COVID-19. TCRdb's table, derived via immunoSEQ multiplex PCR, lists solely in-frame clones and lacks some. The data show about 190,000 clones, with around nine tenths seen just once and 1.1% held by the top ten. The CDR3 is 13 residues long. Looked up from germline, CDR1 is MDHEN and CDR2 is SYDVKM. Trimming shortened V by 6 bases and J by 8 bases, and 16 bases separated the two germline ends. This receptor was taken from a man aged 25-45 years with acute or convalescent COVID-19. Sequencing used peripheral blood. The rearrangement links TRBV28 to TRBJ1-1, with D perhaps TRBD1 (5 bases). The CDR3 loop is CASSLPPGLEAFF. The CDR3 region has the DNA TGTGCCAGCAGCCTTCCCCCAGGGTTAGAAGCTTTCTTT. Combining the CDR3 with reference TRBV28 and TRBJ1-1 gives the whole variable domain DVKVTQSSRYLVKRTGEKVFLECVQDMDHENMFWYRQDPGLGLRLIYFSYDVKMKEKGDIPEGYSVSREKKERFSLILESASTNQTSMYLCASSLPPGLEAFFGQGTRLTVV.